This T cell receptor beta chain appears in the sequencing data of a study of HIV-infected patients and healthy controls (dated by TCRdb to between 2012 and 2015). Background on the whole study: Although they stayed below normal ranges, CD4 counts in about 90% of the 16 patients rose modestly but significantly after three months of therapy. CD8 counts did not change consistently during early therapy, while the CD4:CD8 ratio increased slightly. An undetectable viral load was attained by 11 of 16 patients by the second bleed and by all patients after a further year of therapy. Relative to controls, total CDR3 counts per chain did not differ significantly, and patients lacked overall T-cell lymphocytopenia. The question the study tested was whether immune perturbation and reconstitution could be captured by deep TCR repertoire sequencing of small blood samples from HIV patients.

The trim is 7 bases for V and 6 bases for J, with a gap of 22 bases between the germline ends. CDR1 and CDR2, per the germline V gene, are SQVTM and ANQGSEA. Measured from the cysteine to the phenylalanine, the CDR3 is 14 residues long. Here the CDR3 DNA is all that survives: 42 bases in frame from base 1. Follow-up blood from HIV-infected patients was collected roughly three months, about 14 weeks, after antiretroviral therapy began. Since whole blood was used without any cell fractionation, the repertoire reflected all peripheral T cells in unsorted form. An approximately 2.6 ml sample of peripheral blood was drawn into Tempus tubes for RNA extraction. Enrollment excluded patients who had febrile or AIDS-related illness, tumors, hepatitis B or C coinfection, immunomodulatory therapy, recent vaccination or treatment interruptions. The TURBO-DNase kit was used to remove leftover genomic DNA, and GLOBINclear was used to deplete globin mRNA.

Study-level results and caveats: HLA typing of donors was not performed in the study. Most CMV-associated CDR3s became more frequent during therapy, although their change was not significant, whereas HIV-associated CDR3s showed a significant decrease in frequency. Both the Jaccard index and the count of highly shared sequences showed that healthy controls shared more CDR3s between individuals than HIV+ patients did. Slight age and sex profile differences between the study cohorts did not explain the observed diversity differences. Differing numbers of distinct sequences in patients and controls hindered comparison, and size-matching assigned excessive weight to rare events in the HIV-infected data. Size-matched repertoire data did not replicate the apparent post-therapy recovery of the Gini index in HIV-infected patients. Using whole blood restricted sequencing depth and prevented separating the dynamics of distinct T-cell subpopulations. Compared with controls, HIV-infected patients showed significantly different mean usage of eight alpha and eight beta V genes. Compared with untreated HIV+ repertoires, healthy control repertoires had roughly threefold more distinct CDR3s and a higher Shannon diversity. Processing was restricted to sixteen HIV-infected individuals, which the authors judged to be a major constraint on the generalizability of the findings. Treated samples reflected only about 12 weeks of therapy, arguably too short to observe immune reconstitution given low adult thymic output. MAIT cell alpha-chain CDR3s were found at high frequency in healthy controls but were severely depleted in HIV+ repertoires. Alpha-beta chain pairing was not determined in the samples. HIV-infected repertoires had significantly higher mean Gini indices than controls, possibly reflecting oligoclonality.

This clonotype was seen a handful of times. The target of this receptor is not known. Base qualities are missing; no much larger clone stands one base away. SuperScript III was used to reverse transcribe 500 ng RNA with primers targeting the alpha and beta constant regions. Separate libraries for the alpha and beta chains were generated through chain-specific third strand synthesis that incorporated multiplexing indices. The protocol used a single primer pair to amplify all rearrangements within a chain, which avoided primer bias, and attached molecular barcodes to each cDNA molecule. Purified cDNA was joined by T4 RNA Ligase 1 to a 5' RACE adapter carrying a random hexamer and the SP2 sequencing primer site. Second strand synthesis was primed from the SP2 site with Phusion polymerase, using slow temperature ramps to favor optimal annealing. Each molecule's 12-nucleotide barcode consisted of two random hexamer sequences, both added before amplification and joined together. A brief initial PCR introduced P5 and P7 adapter elements together with a second index, and a roughly 23-cycle amplification PCR using P5s and P7 primers was subsequently performed. Libraries received roughly 26 PCR cycles in total, were quantified on a Qubit, sized on a Bioanalyzer, and diluted to roughly 4 nM. The normalized libraries were sequenced on an Illumina MiSeq using 2 x 250 paired-end kits. Reverse transcription reactions were cleaned up on MinElute columns and eluted into roughly 9.8 ul Tris-Cl. Adapter ligations ran for roughly 21 hours at 16 degrees C and were afterwards cleaned with AMPure XP beads at a 1:1 ratio. Per the original workflow: A modified Decombinator processed the demultiplexed FASTQ files and output V, J, insert and barcode information. Sequences that shared a barcode but differed from the dominant sequence were discarded as errors, and original cDNA molecules were estimated by counting barcodes clustered at Levenshtein distance 3. Downstream analyses used R packages ineq, vegan, igraph and RCytoscape, with IMGT nomenclature and CDR3 definitions. The authors computed V gene usage over distinct sequences and counted each TCR a single time to avoid skew from clonal expansion. Similarity networks connected unique CDR3 amino acid sequences within a donor whenever two sequences differed by a single Levenshtein edit. Published HIV-specific CDR3s (about 100 alpha, some 670 beta) and CMV-specific CDR3s (around twelve alpha, some 230 beta) were assembled and queried against the repertoires. It was shown by random subsampling to size-matched repertoires that the decreased diversity of patients was not caused by their lower sequence numbers. TCRdb ran its own pipeline on the public reads, namely fastp trimming at Q25 and MiXCR clone calling, and kept in-frame beta chains. Rows are combined by CDR3 protein, so each entry shows the most common genes and DNA. Clone size and V and J calls follow TCRdb, not the original study. The sample table records 8,000 to 9,000 distinct CDR3 sequences; 8% to 9.5% of these occur just once. The ten most abundant clones make up about 10% of the sample.

The chain links TRBV29-1 with TRBJ2-7, with no confident D gene call. This specimen consisted of blood, obtained during antiretroviral therapy. This receptor was obtained from an adult with HIV infection. This receptor carries the CDR3 CSGATVGRVSEQYF. Read as DNA, the sequence is TGCAGCGGCGCCACGGTGGGTCGGGTGAGCGAGCAGTACTTC.